The clone carrying this TCR beta chain showed up many times. Its antigen remains unidentified. This entry comes from a study of regulatory T cells in long-lasting Graves disease. General study findings and limits: Favored usage of TRBV28, TRBJ1-2 and TRBJ2-5 was recorded in persistent disease.

In building TCR beta libraries, iRepertoire HTBI primers were used together with Arm-PCR of CDR3 regions. MiXCR, applied by TCRdb to the multiplex PCR reads, yields one record per CDR3 protein. Here the sample spans hundreds of thousands of distinct CDR3 sequences, about 16% being singletons. V was shortened by 0 bases and J by 1 base, with 7 bases between the two germline ends. Germline V lookup: CDR1 SGHTA, CDR2 FQGTGA. The length of the CDR3 is 14 residues. Specified time point: newly diagnosed GD, antithyroid drugs for less than 3 months. The TCR library was prepared using RNA isolated from PBMCs. These data were also reused for a study on T cells in Graves' hyperthyroidism and ophthalmopathy.

The V and J genes are TRBV7-3 and TRBJ2-7; D call uncertain. This receptor was taken from a woman aged 35-65 years with Graves disease. The sequenced sample was peripheral blood mononuclear cells (PBMCs), obtained at new diagnosis, from a patient treated with antithyroid drugs. The CDR3 nucleotides read TGTGCCAGCAGCTTAACAGTGGGGTCCTACGAGCAGTACTTC. Residues: CASSLTVGSYEQYF.